The clone carrying this T cell receptor beta chain was detected a few times. Its antigen is unknown. The V and J ends lost 7 bases and 4 bases, in that order; junction bases with no gene match: 7. Germline-derived CDR1 and CDR2 are LGHNA and YNFKEQ. The CDR3 spans 15 residues. This sample stems from a study of cytomegalovirus exposure and HLA in healthy donors. Whole-study results and caveats: In a later analysis, compared with equally common non-associated chains, HLA-associated beta chains were more expanded. Most observed TCR sequences were rare, whereas some public TCRs were detected in many donors. Beyond CMV serostatus, there was no information to go on about immune exposure.

The primer mix had 60 Vbeta and 13 Jbeta primers. As processed by the authors: Later, roughly 77 million unique TCR beta chains were counted in an analysis, and approximately 9.9 million of them were shared. Produced via immunoSEQ multiplex PCR; TCRdb's table is partial and in-frame only. V, J and clone size derive from that table, while D and trimming were established from the DNA sequence. The table shows 150,000 or so clones, with around two thirds occurring only once. This sequence joins TRBV4-2 and TRBJ1-4; TRBD1 aligns across 9 bases. Material for sequencing was PBMCs. This TCR came from a woman younger than 35 in good health and CMV-seronegative. The CDR3 DNA follows: TGTGCCAGCACCTCAGACAGGGGGGTTAATGAAAAACTGTTTTTT. This codes for CASTSDRGVNEKLFF.